Listed below are T cell receptor beta chains from one sample, sequenced in a study of CDR3 diversity in severe acne. One entry per CDR3 protein, called by TCRdb with MiXCR from the PCR reads. The table records 89,000 or so distinct CDR3 sequences, over 45% of them present only once. The sample taken for sequencing was blood. These receptor sequences come from a male donor in good health, serving as a control. The CDR3 runs from the conserved cysteine through the conserved F or W. D genes are given only for firm matches. Clone size is shown for a subset of rows, as once, few, many or a class of expanded clone.

v_gene	j_gene	d_gene	abundance	CDR3aa	CDR3nt
TRBV25-1	TRBJ2-7	NA	NA	CASSLAGGTTYEQYF	TGTGCCAGCAGCTTAGCTGGGGGCACCACCTACGAGCAGTACTTC
TRBV6-5	TRBJ2-3	TRBD2	NA	CASSTGLTTDTQYF	TGTGCCAGCAGTACGGGACTAACCACAGATACGCAGTATTTT
TRBV28	TRBJ1-2	TRBD1	NA	CASSPPTGPYGYTF	TGTGCCAGCAGTCCCCCGACAGGGCCCTATGGCTACACCTTC
TRBV5-4	TRBJ1-1	NA	few	CASSLGLNIRNTEAFF	TGTGCCAGCAGCTTGGGACTGAACATCAGGAACACTGAAGCTTTCTTT
TRBV24-1	TRBJ1-1	NA	NA	CATSNLSGEAFF	TGTGCCACCAGTAATTTGTCAGGCGAAGCTTTCTTC
TRBV20-1	TRBJ2-3	NA	few	CSAQLDASPEQYF	TGCAGTGCCCAGCTAGACGCCAGCCCCGAGCAGTATTTT
TRBV6-1	TRBJ1-1	TRBD1	few	CASDGRQGARGTEAFF	TGTGCCAGCGACGGGCGACAGGGGGCGCGTGGCACTGAAGCTTTCTTT
TRBV10-2	TRBJ1-2	NA	few	CASLPLADHNYGYTF	TGCGCCAGCCTCCCTCTAGCGGATCACAACTATGGCTACACCTTC
TRBV5-1	TRBJ1-2	NA	NA	CASSLDRPYGYTF	TGCGCCAGCAGCTTGGACAGGCCTTATGGCTACACCTTC
TRBV5-1	TRBJ2-7	TRBD2	NA	CASSEIAGDRYEQYF	TGCGCCAGCAGCGAGATAGCGGGAGATCGCTACGAGCAGTACTTC
TRBV20-1	TRBJ2-7	TRBD2	NA	CSTPAPSGSPYEQYF	TGCAGTACCCCTGCTCCTAGCGGGAGTCCCTACGAGCAGTACTTC
TRBV24-1	TRBJ2-1	NA	few	CATSDPSRWGEQFF	TGTGCCACCAGTGATCCATCTCGTTGGGGTGAGCAGTTCTTC
TRBV7-9	TRBJ2-3	NA	once	CASSLEGMSTDTQYF	TGTGCCAGCAGCTTAGAGGGGATGAGCACAGATACGCAGTATTTT
TRBV12-3/TRBV12-4	TRBJ2-7	TRBD2	NA	CASSWRGRDGYEQYF	TGTGCCAGCAGTTGGCGGGGGAGAGATGGCTACGAGCAGTACTTC
TRBV3-1	TRBJ1-6	NA	many	CASSQVGQGNSPLHF	TGTGCCAGCAGCCAAGTTGGGCAGGGGAATTCACCCCTCCACTTT
TRBV10-3	TRBJ1-6	NA	medium-sized	CAIRSVVGDSPLHF	TGTGCCATCAGATCCGTCGTAGGGGACTCACCCCTCCACTTT
TRBV19	TRBJ2-7	TRBD2	NA	CASSSTSGGGEQYF	TGTGCCAGTAGTAGTACTAGCGGGGGGGGCGAGCAGTACTTC
TRBV2	TRBJ2-7	TRBD1	NA	CASSETKGASYEQYF	TGTGCCAGCAGTGAGACTAAGGGGGCTTCCTACGAGCAGTACTTC
TRBV9	TRBJ2-5	NA	NA	CASSPTTTGYGNTIYFGETQYF	NA
TRBV12-3/TRBV12-4	TRBJ1-1	NA	NA	CASTPIGQPLEAFF	TGTGCCAGCACCCCAATCGGACAGCCCTTGGAAGCTTTCTTT
TRBV10-3	TRBJ1-1	NA	few	CAISETAETEAFF	TGTGCCATCAGTGAGACAGCGGAAACTGAAGCTTTCTTT
TRBV20-1	TRBJ2-7	TRBD2	NA	CSAGLAGDDEQYF	TGCAGTGCGGGGCTAGCGGGAGACGACGAGCAGTACTTC
TRBV6-1	TRBJ1-4	NA	NA	CASSEVERGSAKLFF	TGTGCCAGCAGTGAAGTTGAGAGAGGGTCAGCAAAACTGTTTTTT
TRBV20-1	TRBJ2-5	TRBD2	NA	CSARSTGGPVETQYF	TGCAGTGCTAGGTCGACGGGAGGGCCCGTTGAGACCCAGTACTTC
TRBV14	TRBJ2-7	NA	many	CASSPGLGYEQYF	TGTGCCAGCAGCCCCGGACTCGGCTACGAGCAGTACTTC
TRBV14	TRBJ2-7	TRBD2	many	CASSLSGGSYEQYF	TGTGCCAGCAGCCTTAGCGGGGGGTCCTACGAGCAGTACTTC
TRBV2	TRBJ1-1	NA	few	CASSEPSGTEAFF	TGTGCCAGCAGTGAGCCCTCGGGCACTGAAGCTTTCTTT
TRBV20-1	TRBJ2-7	TRBD1	NA	CSAGGQGAIEQYF	TGCAGTGCTGGAGGACAGGGGGCAATCGAGCAGTACTTC
TRBV6-4	TRBJ2-1	NA	medium-sized	CASSDSDSNEQFF	TGTGCCAGCAGTGACTCGGACAGCAATGAGCAGTTCTTC
TRBV4-1	TRBJ2-1	TRBD1	many	CASRGQGPYNEQFF	TGCGCCAGCAGGGGACAGGGCCCCTACAATGAGCAGTTCTTC
TRBV13	TRBJ2-7	NA	NA	CASSSWGEDEQYF	TGTGCCAGCAGCTCTTGGGGGGAGGACGAGCAGTACTTC
TRBV6-1	TRBJ1-5	TRBD1	many	CASKRQGDQPQHF	TGTGCCAGCAAAAGACAGGGAGATCAGCCCCAGCATTTT
TRBV14	TRBJ1-1	NA	NA	CASSQDWGGSEAFF	TGTGCCAGCAGCCAAGATTGGGGCGGGTCTGAAGCTTTCTTT
TRBV5-1	TRBJ2-1	TRBD1	NA	CASTRTTGGTGEQFF	TGCGCCAGCACCCGAACGACAGGGGGAACGGGTGAGCAGTTCTTC
TRBV25-1	TRBJ1-5	TRBD1	NA	CASSLGTDLNQPQHF	TGTGCCAGCAGCCTTGGGACAGACCTCAATCAGCCCCAGCATTTT
TRBV7-2	TRBJ2-5	TRBD1	few	CASSLVGTGGSETQYF	TGTGCCAGCAGCTTAGTGGGGACAGGGGGGTCGGAGACCCAGTACTTC
TRBV6-5	TRBJ1-3	NA	NA	CASSGPPGGYTFGSGQSGNTIYF	NA
TRBV7-9	TRBJ2-1	TRBD2	few	CASSLLAGDEQFF	TGTGCCAGCAGCTTACTAGCGGGAGATGAGCAGTTCTTC
TRBV20-1	TRBJ2-7	TRBD2	NA	CSAPSGRGHYEQYF	TGCAGTGCCCCTAGCGGGAGAGGGCACTACGAGCAGTACTTC
TRBV29-1	TRBJ2-7	TRBD1	NA	CSVEGTGIYEQYF	TGCAGCGTCGAAGGGACAGGAATCTACGAGCAGTACTTC
TRBV12-3/TRBV12-4	TRBJ1-1	TRBD1	many	CASSSLQGDTEAFF	TGTGCCAGCAGTTCCCTACAGGGGGACACTGAAGCTTTCTTT
TRBV5-8	TRBJ2-7	TRBD1	many	CASSIGTGASYEQYF	TGTGCCAGCAGCATCGGGACAGGGGCCTCCTACGAGCAGTACTTC
TRBV13	TRBJ2-7	NA	few	CASSTNPGYEQYF	TGTGCCAGCAGCACAAACCCAGGCTACGAGCAGTACTTC
TRBV7-3	TRBJ2-2	TRBD1	few	CASSPGQNTGELYF	TGTGCCAGCAGCCCGGGACAGAACACCGGGGAGCTGTACTTC
TRBV5-1	TRBJ2-5	NA	medium-sized	CASSLDRQETQYF	TGCGCCAGCAGCTTGGACAGGCAAGAGACCCAGTACTTC
TRBV2	TRBJ1-1	NA	NA	CASSLEGTDTEDFF	TGTGCTAGCAGCTTAGAGGGAACGGACACCGAGGATTTCTTT
TRBV10-3	TRBJ2-7	TRBD2	few	CAISPGTSGVSEQYF	TGTGCCATCAGTCCAGGGACTAGCGGAGTAAGCGAGCAGTACTTC
TRBV9	TRBJ2-2	NA	NA	CASSPRGAANTGELFF	TGTGCCAGCAGCCCCCGGGGGGCCGCGAACACCGGGGAGCTGTTTTTT
TRBV4-1	TRBJ2-1	TRBD2	NA	CASSPRTSGSDSYNEQFF	TGTGCCAGCAGCCCGCGGACTAGCGGGAGCGACTCCTACAATGAGCAGTTCTTC
TRBV4-1	TRBJ2-1	TRBD1	many	CASSPLNRGNEQFF	TGCGCCAGCAGCCCTCTCAACAGGGGGAATGAGCAGTTCTTC
TRBV5-4	TRBJ1-4	NA	NA	CACNLGGRGSNEKLFF	TGTGCCTGCAACTTGGGGGGCAGGGGCTCCAATGAAAAACTGTTTTTT
TRBV12-3/TRBV12-4	TRBJ1-2	TRBD1	NA	CASSPGDSRTGYGYTF	TGTGCCAGCAGTCCAGGCGATAGTAGGACAGGCTATGGCTACACCTTC